What follows are 19 T cell receptor beta chains derived from one specimen sequenced in a study of cytomegalovirus exposure and HLA in healthy donors. PCR amplification relied on 60 Vbeta primers (plus 13 Jbeta primers). This table comes from immunoSEQ multiplex PCR, and its TCRdb copy is limited to in-frame clones, with some not included. Here the sample spans approximately 140,000 clones, about 85% being singletons. Material for sequencing was PBMCs. These receptors were taken from a boy aged 5 to 17 in good health and CMV-seronegative.

The chain has TRBV29-1 and TRBJ2-2, with D unresolved. Trimming left V 2 bases short and J 0 bases short, with 4 bases between. The CDR3 covers 13 residues. In germline, CDR1 is SQVTM, CDR2 ANQGSEA. Here the CDR3 DNA reads TGCAGCGTTGAACAGTCGAACACCGGGGAGCTGTTTTTT. Its protein product is CSVEQSNTGELFF.

The CDR3 DNA reads TGTGCCAGCCTTGTAACCTACGAGCAGTACTTC. Its translation is CASLVTYEQYF. The genes are TRBV2 and TRBJ2-5; D unresolved. Judging by the DNA end, TRBJ2-7 fits better; the J call may be wrong. The CDR3 runs to 11 residues. The V gene's germline CDR1 is SNHLY and CDR2 FYNNEI.

The V gene is TRBV19, the J gene TRBJ2-3; D not resolved. Trimming pared 1 base from V and 4 bases from J, leaving 12 bases between. Per germline, CDR1 LNHDA and CDR2 SQIVND (reference sequence). The CDR3 has 15 residues. CDR3 residues: CASSIGLVVSDTQYF. The CDR3 coding sequence is TGTGCCAGTAGTATAGGGCTAGTGGTGTCAGATACGCAGTATTTT.

The V call is TRBV19, the J call TRBJ1-2; D unclear. Trimming took 2 bases from V and 6 from J, leaving 10 bases between them. The CDR3 spans 13 residues. Germline CDR1 LNHDA, CDR2 SQIVND (reference sequence). This CDR3 is CASSISTGDGYTF. CDR3 nucleotides: TGTGCCAGTAGTATATCAACCGGGGATGGCTACACCTTC.

This clone was found a few times. The chain has TRBV27 and TRBJ2-2; possible D gene TRBD2, 5 bases. The CDR3 is made up of 17 amino acids. V was clipped by 0 bases and J by 7 bases, with 18 bases between them. Germline CDR1 reads MNHEY; CDR2 reads SMNVEV (reference sequence). CDR3 coding DNA: TGTGCCAGCAGTTTATCGGGCGGACTCACGAGAGGCGGGGAGCTGTTTTTT. It specifies CASSLSGGLTRGGELFF.

The J gene is TRBJ2-3, the V gene TRBV9; 7 positions match TRBD2. The length of the CDR3 is 14 residues. Germline CDR1 and CDR2: SGDLS and YYNGEE. V lost 0 bases and J lost 5; bases outside the gene matches: 3. CDR3 residues: CASSVAGGRDTQYF. The CDR3 nucleotides read TGTGCCAGCAGCGTAGCGGGAGGACGAGATACGCAGTATTTT.

This chain joins TRBV19 and TRBJ2-1; a weak D match, TRBD1 (5 bases). V was pared by 2 bases and J by 3 bases, with 11 bases between. The CDR3 contains 15 residues. The V gene's germline CDR1 is LNHDA and CDR2 SQIVND (reference sequence). The CDR3 loop is CASSIMWGNYNEQFF. The CDR3 DNA reads TGTGCCAGTAGTATAATGTGGGGCAACTACAATGAGCAGTTCTTC.

This chain connects TRBV6-6 to TRBJ1-2, with TRBD1 matching over 11 bases. The CDR3 is 16 residues long. V lost 6 bases to trimming and J lost 4 bases; unmatched junction nucleotides: 10. Germline V gives CDR1 MNHNY, CDR2 SVGAGI (reference sequence). CDR3 bases: TGTGCCAGCAGCTACACCCCGGACAGGGGGCCCTATGGCTACACCTTC. Its protein is CASSYTPDRGPYGYTF.

The chain couples TRBV18 to TRBJ1-5; 7 nucleotides align to TRBD1. The CDR3 runs to 16 residues. Germline lookup yields CDR1 KGHSH and CDR2 LQKENI. After removal of 5 bases from V and 0 bases from J, the junction contained 7 bases not matched to a gene. The CDR3 region is CASSTGTAYSNQPQHF. CDR3 in DNA: TGTGCCAGCTCAACGGGGACAGCTTATAGCAATCAGCCCCAGCATTTT. Looking up the rest from reference TRBV18 and TRBJ1-5 gives the full variable domain: NAGVMQNPRHLVRRRGQEARLRCSPMKGHSHVYWYRQLPEEGLKFMVYLQKENIIDESGMPKERFSAEFPKEGPSILRIQQVVRGDSAAYFCASSTGTAYSNQPQHFGDGTRLSIL.

This sequence joins TRBV20-1 and TRBJ1-2; a weak D match, TRBD1 (6 bases). The ends were cut back, 5 bases at V and 10 bases at J, with 14 bases in the middle. The germline CDR1 and CDR2 sequences are DFQATT and SNEGSKA (reference sequence). This CDR3 is built from 11 residues. The CDR3, as DNA: TGCAGTGCTTCTCTCCGGACAGCCTACACCTTC. It encodes CSASLRTAYTF.

V usage is TRBV25-1 and J usage is TRBJ1-2; maybe TRBD1 (5 bases). The CDR3 sequence is 17 residues long. V was cut by 3 bases and J by 4 bases, with 21 bases left in between. The V gene's germline CDR1 is MGHDK and CDR2 SYGVNS. As DNA, the CDR3 is TGTGCCAGCAGTGATGAGGGGAGGGGACCGAGCTTCTATGGCTACACCTTC. It encodes CASSDEGRGPSFYGYTF.

This clone showed up just once. Here the CDR3 reads CASSGRLNYGYTF. In nucleotides, the CDR3 is TGTGCCAGCAGTGGGCGGCTTAACTATGGCTACACCTTC. The chain is built from TRBV2 and TRBJ1-2; D remains ambiguous. Germline V gene lookup returns CDR1 SNHLY and CDR2 FYNNEI. This CDR3 spans 13 amino acids. Trimming took off 4 bases at V and 1 base at J, with 7 bases between the two ends.

This chain connects TRBV7-8 to TRBJ1-3; TRBD1 agrees at 7 bases. The CDR3 loop spans 14 amino acids. Germline values: CDR1 SGHVS, CDR2 FQNEAQ. With V trimmed by 3 bases and J by 4 bases, 3 bases remained unmatched. The CDR3 is CASSFRGEGNTIYF. DNA for the CDR3: TGTGCCAGCAGCTTCAGGGGGGAAGGAAACACCATATATTTT.

The chain's CDR3 is CASSSRTAPYGYTF. The CDR3, as DNA: TGTGCCAGCAGTTCTCGGACAGCCCCCTATGGCTACACCTTC. This rearrangement joins TRBV6-5 to TRBJ1-2, with D possibly being TRBD1 (6 bases). Trimming removed 4 bases at V and 4 bases at J, with 13 bases between. CDR1 MNHEY and CDR2 SVGAGI come from the germline V gene. This CDR3 is built from 14 residues.

This chain uses TRBV29-1 with TRBJ1-2; 9 nucleotides match TRBD1. CDR1 SQVTM and CDR2 ANQGSEA come from the germline V gene. V shed 0 bases and J 3 bases; nucleotides not matched to a gene: 2. There are 14 residues in the CDR3. CDR3 sequence: CSVEDRTGDYGYTF. The CDR3 bases are TGCAGCGTTGAAGACCGGACAGGGGACTATGGCTACACCTTC.

The genes are TRBV15 and TRBJ2-1; 13 positions match TRBD2. The CDR3 extends over 15 amino acids. V was clipped by 1 base and J by 9 bases; unmatched bases: 3. CDR1 and CDR2 from the germline V gene are LNHNV and YYDKDF (reference sequence). The CDR3 reads CATSRVRTSGGEQFF. Here the CDR3 DNA reads TGTGCCACCAGCAGAGTCAGGACTAGCGGGGGTGAGCAGTTCTTC.

The chain links TRBV29-1 to TRBJ1-2; 7 bases align to TRBD1. V was pared by 5 bases and J by 1 base, with 13 bases of the junction left unmatched. The CDR3 covers 16 residues. Germline-derived CDR1 and CDR2 are SQVTM and ANQGSEA. The CDR3 coding sequence is TGCAGCGTTCGAAGGGGACAGTCAATAATTAACTATGGCTACACCTTC. Its protein product is CSVRRGQSIINYGYTF.

The chain is built from TRBV5-1 and TRBJ2-1; 8 bases align to TRBD2. This CDR3 has 13 amino acids. Germline V CDR1 and CDR2: SGHRS, YFSETQ. Trimming took 7 bases from V and 6 from J; bases not matched to a gene: 6. CDR3 sequence reads: CASGTSDFNEQFF. CDR3 DNA sequence: TGCGCCAGCGGGACTAGTGACTTCAATGAGCAGTTCTTC.

The chain employs TRBV6-1 and TRBJ2-1; TRBD2 is a possible D gene (5 bases). V dropped 0 bases and J dropped 9 bases, with 12 bases sitting between them. The CDR3 runs 14 residues. Per germline, CDR1 MNHNS and CDR2 SASEGT. The CDR3 nucleotides read TGTGCCAGCAGTGAAGCTCGAGCGGTTATTGAGCAGTTCTTC. It yields the protein CASSEARAVIEQFF.